A single TCR beta chain is shown here with its context. Its cognate antigen is unknown. The data belong to a study of T cell responses to AZD1222 COVID-19 vaccine. Study summary: Pooled together were second doses at about 4 or about 12 weeks.

Sequencing was performed with immunoSEQ multiplex PCR; in TCRdb, only in-frame clones are kept and a portion is missing. The sample includes about 120,000 clones, 80% to 90% of them seen just once. The CDR3 is 15 residues long. The germline V gene has CDR1 ENHRY and CDR2 SYGVKD. Trimming removed 6 bases at V and 0 bases at J, with 14 bases between. Study-level findings and limits: Only five or six individuals given AZD1222 were seropositive at baseline.

This clonotype originated in an adult in good health. The V call is TRBV10-3, the J call TRBJ1-2; D may be TRBD1 (6 bases). Sequences were derived from peripheral blood, sampled on day 0 of AZD1222 vaccination. The CDR3 spells CAISEAGTTNYGYTF. For the CDR3, the DNA is TGTGCCATCAGCGAAGCCGGGACAACTAACTATGGCTACACCTTC.